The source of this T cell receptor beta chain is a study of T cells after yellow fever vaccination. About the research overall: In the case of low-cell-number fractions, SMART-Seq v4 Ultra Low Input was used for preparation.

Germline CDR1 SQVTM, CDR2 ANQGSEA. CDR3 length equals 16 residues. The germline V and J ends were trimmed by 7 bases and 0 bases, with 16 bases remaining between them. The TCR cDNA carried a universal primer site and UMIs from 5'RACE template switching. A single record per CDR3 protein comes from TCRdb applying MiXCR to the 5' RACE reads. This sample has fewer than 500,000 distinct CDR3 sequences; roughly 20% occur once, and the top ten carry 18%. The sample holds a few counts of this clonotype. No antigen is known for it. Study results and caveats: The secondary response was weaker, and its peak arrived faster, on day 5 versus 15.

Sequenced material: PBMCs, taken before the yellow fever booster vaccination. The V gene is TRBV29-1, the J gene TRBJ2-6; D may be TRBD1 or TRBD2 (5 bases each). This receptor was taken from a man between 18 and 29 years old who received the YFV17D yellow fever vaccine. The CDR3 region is CSAWDGPSSGANVLTF. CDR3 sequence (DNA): TGCAGCGCCTGGGACGGACCTAGCTCTGGGGCCAACGTCCTGACTTTC.